Sequencing of this T cell receptor (beta chain) was carried out in a study of regulatory T cells in long-lasting Graves disease. Study-level results: Peripheral blood, not thyroid tissue, was the sole material studied. Gene preferences differed: TRBV28, TRBJ1-2, TRBJ2-5 in persistent cases.

Investigators prepared the TCR beta libraries by applying iRepertoire HTBI primers and Arm-PCR of CDR3 regions. MiXCR, applied by TCRdb to the multiplex PCR reads, yields one record per CDR3 protein. The data contain about 450,000 distinct CDR3 sequences, around 15% of them singletons. This clonotype was seen repeatedly, ten times or more. Antigen specificity is unknown. Time point indicated: newly diagnosed GD, antithyroid drugs for less than 3 months. The TCR library was made from RNA extracted from PBMCs. The CDR3 contains 13 residues. Germline V gene lookup returns CDR1 SGHTA and CDR2 FQGNSA. J lost 6 bases, V lost 5 bases, and 3 bases had no gene match. The same data also contributed to another study, on T cells in Graves' hyperthyroidism and ophthalmopathy.

The TCR comes from a woman in her twenties or thirties with Graves disease. This sample comprised peripheral blood mononuclear cells (PBMCs), obtained at new diagnosis, from a patient treated with antithyroid drugs. The rearrangement uses TRBV7-2 and TRBJ2-3, with 9 bases that match TRBD2. The CDR3 spells CASSRAGGDTQYF. DNA of the CDR3: TGTGCCAGCAGCCGAGCGGGAGGCGATACGCAGTATTTT.